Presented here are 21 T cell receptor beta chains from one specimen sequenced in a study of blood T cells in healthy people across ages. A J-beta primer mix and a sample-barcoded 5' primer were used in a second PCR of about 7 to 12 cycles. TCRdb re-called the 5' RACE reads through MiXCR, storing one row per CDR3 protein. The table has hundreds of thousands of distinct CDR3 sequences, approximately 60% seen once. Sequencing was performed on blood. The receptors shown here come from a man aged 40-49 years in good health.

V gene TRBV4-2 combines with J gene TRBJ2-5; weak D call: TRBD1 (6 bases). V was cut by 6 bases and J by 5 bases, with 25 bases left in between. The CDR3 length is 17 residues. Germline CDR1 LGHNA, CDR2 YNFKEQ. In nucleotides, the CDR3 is TGTGCCAGCAGTCTAACTTCCCGGGACACCAAAACGGAGACCCAGTACTTC. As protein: CASSLTSRDTKTETQYF.

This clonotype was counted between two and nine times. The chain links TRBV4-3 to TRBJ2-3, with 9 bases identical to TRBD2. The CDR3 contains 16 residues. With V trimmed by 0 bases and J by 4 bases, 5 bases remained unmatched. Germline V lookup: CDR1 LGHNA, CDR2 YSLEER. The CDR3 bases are TGCGCCAGCAGCCAAGAGGCTAGCGGGACAGCAGATACGCAGTATTTT. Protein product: CASSQEASGTADTQYF.

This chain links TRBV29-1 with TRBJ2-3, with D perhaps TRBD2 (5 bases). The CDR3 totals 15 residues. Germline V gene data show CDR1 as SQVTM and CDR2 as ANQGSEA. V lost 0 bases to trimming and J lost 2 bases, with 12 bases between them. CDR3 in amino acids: CSVEDLSGATDTQYF. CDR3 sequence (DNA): TGCAGCGTTGAAGATCTCAGCGGAGCCACAGATACGCAGTATTTT.

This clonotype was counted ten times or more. CDR3 nucleotides: TGTGCCAGCAGCCGTACTAGCGGGGGGGCCGGACAGACCCAGTACTTC. It translates to CASSRTSGGAGQTQYF. The chain couples TRBV7-2 to TRBJ2-5, with 13 bases fitting TRBD2. The ends lost 5 bases at V and 6 bases at J; junction bases unmatched: 9. The V gene's germline CDR1 is SGHTA and CDR2 FQGNSA. CDR3 size: 16 residues.

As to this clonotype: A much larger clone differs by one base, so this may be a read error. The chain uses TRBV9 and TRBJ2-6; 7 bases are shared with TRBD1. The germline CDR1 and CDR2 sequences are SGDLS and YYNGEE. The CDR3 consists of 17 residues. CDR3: CASSVGTVDRGANVVTF. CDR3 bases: TGTGCCAGCAGCGTTGGGACAGTCGATCGAGGGGCCAACGTCGTGACTTTC.

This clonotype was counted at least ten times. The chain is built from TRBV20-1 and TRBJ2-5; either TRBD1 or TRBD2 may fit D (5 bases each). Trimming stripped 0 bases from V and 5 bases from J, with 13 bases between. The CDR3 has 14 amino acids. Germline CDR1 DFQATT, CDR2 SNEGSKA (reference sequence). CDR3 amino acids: CSARDRDRRETQYF. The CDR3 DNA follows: TGCAGTGCTAGAGACAGGGACCGACGGGAGACCCAGTACTTC.

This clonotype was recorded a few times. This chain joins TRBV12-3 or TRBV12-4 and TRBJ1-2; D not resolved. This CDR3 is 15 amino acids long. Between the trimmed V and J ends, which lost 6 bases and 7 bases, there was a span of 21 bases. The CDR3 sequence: CASSDRLFGRIGYTF. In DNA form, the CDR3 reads TGTGCCAGCAGCGATAGGCTCTTCGGAAGGATTGGCTACACCTTC.

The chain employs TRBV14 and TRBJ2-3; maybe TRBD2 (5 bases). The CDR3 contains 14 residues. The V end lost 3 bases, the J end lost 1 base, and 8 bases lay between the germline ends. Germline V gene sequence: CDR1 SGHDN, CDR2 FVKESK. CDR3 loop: CASSQNGGTDTQYF. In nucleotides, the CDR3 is TGTGCCAGCAGCCAGAACGGGGGCACAGATACGCAGTATTTT. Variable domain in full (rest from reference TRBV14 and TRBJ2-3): EAGVTQFPSHSVIEKGQTVTLRCDPISGHDNLYWYRRVMGKEIKFLLHFVKESKQDESGMPNNRFLAERTGGTYSTLKVQPAELEDSGVYFCASSQNGGTDTQYFGPGTRLTVL.

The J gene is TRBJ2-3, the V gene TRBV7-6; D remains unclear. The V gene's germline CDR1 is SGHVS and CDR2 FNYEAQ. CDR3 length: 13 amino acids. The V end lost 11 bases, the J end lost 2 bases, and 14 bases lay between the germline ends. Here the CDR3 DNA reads TGTGCCTCTCAAAGGGATTTCACAGATACGCAGTATTTT. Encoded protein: CASQRDFTDTQYF.

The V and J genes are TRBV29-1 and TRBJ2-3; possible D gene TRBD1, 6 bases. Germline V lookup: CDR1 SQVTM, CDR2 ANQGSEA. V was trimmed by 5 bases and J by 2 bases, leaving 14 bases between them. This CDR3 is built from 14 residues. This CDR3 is CSVRGQGFTDTQYF. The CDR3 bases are TGCAGCGTTCGGGGACAAGGATTCACAGATACGCAGTATTTT.

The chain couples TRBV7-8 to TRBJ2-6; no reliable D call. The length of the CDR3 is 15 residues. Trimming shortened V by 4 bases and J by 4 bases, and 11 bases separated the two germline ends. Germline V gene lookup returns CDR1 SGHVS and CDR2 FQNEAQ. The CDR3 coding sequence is TGTGCCAGCAGCTCTCCCCGACCGGGGGCCAACGTCCTGACTTTC. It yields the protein CASSSPRPGANVLTF.

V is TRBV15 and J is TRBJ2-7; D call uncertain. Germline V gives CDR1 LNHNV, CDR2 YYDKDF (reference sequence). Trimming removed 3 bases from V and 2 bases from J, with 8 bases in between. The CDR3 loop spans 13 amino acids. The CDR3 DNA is TGTGCCACCAGCAGCGGACGGACCTACGAGCAGTACTTC. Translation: CATSSGRTYEQYF.

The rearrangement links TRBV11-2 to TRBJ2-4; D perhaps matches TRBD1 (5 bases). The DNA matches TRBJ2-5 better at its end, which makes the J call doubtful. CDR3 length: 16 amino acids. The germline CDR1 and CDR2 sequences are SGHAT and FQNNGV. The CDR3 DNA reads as TGTGCCAGCAGCTTAGATGGTGATGGGGCACGAGAGACCCAGTACTTC. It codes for CASSLDGDGARETQYF.

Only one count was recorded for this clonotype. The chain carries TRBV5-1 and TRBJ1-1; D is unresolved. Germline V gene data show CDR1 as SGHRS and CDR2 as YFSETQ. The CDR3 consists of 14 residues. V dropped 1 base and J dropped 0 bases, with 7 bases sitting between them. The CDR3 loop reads CASSLYVMNTEAFF. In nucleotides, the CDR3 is TGCGCCAGCAGCTTGTATGTGATGAACACTGAAGCTTTCTTT.

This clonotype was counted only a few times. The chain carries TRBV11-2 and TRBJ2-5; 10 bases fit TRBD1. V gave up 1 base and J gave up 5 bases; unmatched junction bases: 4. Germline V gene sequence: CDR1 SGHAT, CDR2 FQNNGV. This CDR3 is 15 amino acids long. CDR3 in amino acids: CASSLGGTGDETQYF. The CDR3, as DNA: TGTGCCAGCAGCTTAGGCGGGACAGGGGATGAGACCCAGTACTTC. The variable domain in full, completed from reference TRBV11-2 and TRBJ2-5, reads EAGVAQSPRYKIIEKRQSVAFWCNPISGHATLYWYQQILGQGPKLLIQFQNNGVVDDSQLPKDRFSAERLKGVDSTLKIQPAKLEDSAVYLCASSLGGTGDETQYFGPGTRLLVL.

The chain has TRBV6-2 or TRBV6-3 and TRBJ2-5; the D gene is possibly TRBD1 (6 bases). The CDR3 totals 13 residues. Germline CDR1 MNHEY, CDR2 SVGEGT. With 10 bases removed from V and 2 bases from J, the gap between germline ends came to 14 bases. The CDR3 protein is CATLQGSQETQYF. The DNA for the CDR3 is TGTGCCACCTTGCAGGGGTCACAAGAGACCCAGTACTTC.

The CDR3 DNA is TGTGCCAGCAGCTTAGTCCTCGAGGGGGCGAATGAGCAGTTCTTC. Translation gives CASSLVLEGANEQFF. The gene calls are TRBV7-9 and TRBJ2-1; the match to TRBD1 covers 7 bases. Germline V CDR1 and CDR2: SEHNR, FQNEAQ (reference sequence). The CDR3 runs to 15 residues. The J segment lost 7 bases and the V segment lost 1 base, leaving 7 bases of the junction unmatched.

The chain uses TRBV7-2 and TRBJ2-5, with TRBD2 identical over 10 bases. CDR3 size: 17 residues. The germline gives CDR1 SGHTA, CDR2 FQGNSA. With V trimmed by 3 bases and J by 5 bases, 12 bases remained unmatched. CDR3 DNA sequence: TGTGCCAGCAGCTTCCCCCAAGCTCTAGCGGGAGTTGAGACCCAGTACTTC. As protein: CASSFPQALAGVETQYF.

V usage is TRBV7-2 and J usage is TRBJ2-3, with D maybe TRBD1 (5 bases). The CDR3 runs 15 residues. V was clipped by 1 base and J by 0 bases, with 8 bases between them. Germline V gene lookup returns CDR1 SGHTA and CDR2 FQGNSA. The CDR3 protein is CASSLDRRSTDTQYF. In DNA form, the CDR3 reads TGTGCCAGCAGCTTAGACAGGAGAAGCACAGATACGCAGTATTTT.

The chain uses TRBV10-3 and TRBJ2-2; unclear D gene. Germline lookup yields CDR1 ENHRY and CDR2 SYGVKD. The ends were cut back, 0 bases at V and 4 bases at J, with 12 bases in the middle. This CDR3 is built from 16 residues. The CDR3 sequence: CAISESGELLTGELFF. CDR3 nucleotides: TGTGCCATCAGTGAGTCAGGCGAACTGCTCACCGGGGAGCTGTTTTTT.

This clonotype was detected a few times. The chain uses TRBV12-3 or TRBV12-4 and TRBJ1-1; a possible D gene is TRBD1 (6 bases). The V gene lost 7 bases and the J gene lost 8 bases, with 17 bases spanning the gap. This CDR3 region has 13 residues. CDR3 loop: CASTISGRGEAFF. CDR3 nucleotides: TGTGCCAGCACCATATCCGGGAGGGGGGAAGCTTTCTTT.